The clone carrying this TCR beta chain appeared a few times. Antigen specificity is unknown. After expansion with viral peptide pools in the ViraFEST assay, antigen-specific CD4+ T cells were sequenced. When less than 12 days of culture had elapsed, CD4+ T cells were isolated. Vaccine recipients lacked prior SARS-CoV-2 infection and had negative nucleocapsid antibodies. Days 3 and 7 were when half the medium was replaced with IL-2 medium. These data belong to a study of vaccination effects on CD4 cells after COVID-19. Data came from immunoSEQ multiplex PCR; TCRdb stores just in-frame clones and leaves some out. The table has tens of thousands of clones, roughly 63% seen once. The V gene's germline CDR1 is MDHEN and CDR2 SYDVKM. The CDR3 consists of 13 residues. Trimming took off 3 bases at V and 3 bases at J, with 8 bases between the two ends.

The receptor was derived from a human donor who received a COVID-19 vaccine. The sequencing here drew on CD4+ T cells from PBMCs cultured with HCoV-229E spike peptides, taken before COVID-19 vaccination. The J gene is TRBJ1-1, the V gene TRBV28; no definite D call. This CDR3 is CASSLRGDTEAFF. For the CDR3, the DNA is TGTGCCAGCAGTTTGCGGGGTGACACTGAAGCTTTCTTT.